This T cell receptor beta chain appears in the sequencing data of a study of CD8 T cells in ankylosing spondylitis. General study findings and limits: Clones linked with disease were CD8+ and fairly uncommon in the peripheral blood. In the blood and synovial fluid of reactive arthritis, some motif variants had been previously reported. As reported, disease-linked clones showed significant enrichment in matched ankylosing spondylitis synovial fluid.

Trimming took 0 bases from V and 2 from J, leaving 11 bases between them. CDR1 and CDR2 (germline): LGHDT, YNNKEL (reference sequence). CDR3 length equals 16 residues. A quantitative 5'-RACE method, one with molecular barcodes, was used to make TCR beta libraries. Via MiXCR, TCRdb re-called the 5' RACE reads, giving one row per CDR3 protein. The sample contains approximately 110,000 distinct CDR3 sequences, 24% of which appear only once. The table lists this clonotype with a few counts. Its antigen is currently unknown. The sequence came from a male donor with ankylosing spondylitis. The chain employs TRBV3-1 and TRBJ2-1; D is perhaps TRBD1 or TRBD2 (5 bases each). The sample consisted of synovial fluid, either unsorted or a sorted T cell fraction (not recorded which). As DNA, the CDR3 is TGTGCCAGCAGCCAAGATCTGGGGGTAGCCTACAATGAGCAGTTCTTC. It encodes CASSQDLGVAYNEQFF.